Reported below is one T cell receptor (beta chain). Its antigen is currently unknown. V lost 4 bases, J lost 2 bases, and 15 bases lay in between. CDR1 and CDR2 (germline): SGHDT, YYEEEE. CDR3 length: 16 amino acids. This table comes from immunoSEQ multiplex PCR, and its TCRdb copy is limited to in-frame clones, with some not included. In the table there are around 100,000 clones, around 81% of which are singletons. This specimen belongs to a study of T cell responses to AZD1222 COVID-19 vaccine. General observations from the study: Repertoire sampling happened only post peak T cell response. Clonal diversity may have been underestimated, and the donors were mostly white British, with more females than males. Spike-specific TCR breadth and depth both grew after two AZD1222 doses.

The source of this sequence is an adult in good health. V and J are TRBV5-6 and TRBJ2-2, with D possibly matching TRBD1 (6 bases). Specimen: peripheral blood, collected on day 0 of AZD1222 vaccination. The CDR3 here is CASSLLGTTNTGELFF. CDR3 coding DNA: TGTGCCAGCAGCCTGCTTGGGACAACAAACACCGGGGAGCTGTTTTTT.